The entry below describes one T cell receptor (beta chain). These data are taken from a study of T cell changes during pregnancy in multiple sclerosis. Using immunoSEQ multiplex PCR, the repertoire was profiled, and TCRdb retains in-frame clones only, with some absent. The data contain roughly 52,000 clones, 75% to 90% of them singletons. The TCR was taken from a female donor with multiple sclerosis, enrolled in a pregnancy study. The specimen comprised CD4+ T cells from peripheral blood mononuclear cells, sampled in the first trimester of pregnancy.

The CDR3 is CASRKTGQSYNEQFF. The CDR3 DNA reads as TGTGCCAGCAGGAAGACAGGGCAATCCTACAATGAGCAGTTCTTC. J is TRBJ2-1 and V is TRBV2; 7 bases agree with TRBD1. The CDR3 has 15 residues. Germline CDR1 reads SNHLY; CDR2 reads FYNNEI. V dropped 6 bases and J dropped 1; count of bases not matched to a gene: 6.